These T cell receptor beta chains were read from a single sample in a study of molecular identifiers for immune sequencing clone quantification. TCRdb redid the calling of the PCR reads with MiXCR, one entry per CDR3 protein. The sample has about 500,000 distinct CDR3 sequences; about 26% are singletons. The sequenced material came from naive CD8+ T cells from blood, with Jurkat cell RNA spiked in. These receptors were taken from a human donor in good health. Some libraries in this study had Jurkat cell RNA spiked in. The CDR3 runs from the conserved cysteine through the conserved F or W. Each record gives: CDR3 DNA, CDR3 protein, J gene, clone size, D gene, V gene. The D gene is left open where the match is weak. Expanded clones are given a class, and other clones once, few, many or no size at all.

CDR3nt: TGCAGCGTTGAGCTGGGACAGGGGATCGGGGAGCTGTTTTTT; CDR3aa: CSVELGQGIGELFF; j_gene: TRBJ2-2; abundance: many; d_gene: TRBD1; v_gene: TRBV29-1
CDR3nt: TGTGCCAGCAGCTCCTTGGACCTACCTCACGGGGAGCTGTTTTTT; CDR3aa: CASSSLDLPHGELFF; j_gene: TRBJ2-2; abundance: -; d_gene: -; v_gene: TRBV7-2
CDR3nt: TGTGCCAGTGATACAGGGGGGAGCAATCAGCCCCAGCATTTT; CDR3aa: CASDTGGSNQPQHF; j_gene: TRBJ1-5; abundance: few; d_gene: TRBD1; v_gene: TRBV19
CDR3nt: TGCGCCAGCAGCCAAGATCTGGTGGACAGGGGGCGCGACACTGAAGCTTTCTTT; CDR3aa: CASSQDLVDRGRDTEAFF; j_gene: TRBJ1-1; abundance: few; d_gene: TRBD1; v_gene: TRBV4-3
CDR3nt: TGCGCCAGCAGCCAAGTGGGTGGAGGACTAGCGGTGCATTTT; CDR3aa: CASSQVGGGLAVHF; j_gene: TRBJ2-3; abundance: few; d_gene: TRBD2; v_gene: TRBV4-1
CDR3nt: TGTGCCAGCAGCTTAGGTGCCCAGGAGCCTAACTATGGCTACACCTTC; CDR3aa: CASSLGAQEPNYGYTF; j_gene: TRBJ1-2; abundance: -; d_gene: -; v_gene: TRBV7-9
CDR3nt: TGTGCCAGCTCACCAACTACAGATTTAACTAATGAAAAACTGTTTTTT; CDR3aa: CASSPTTDLTNEKLFF; j_gene: TRBJ1-4; abundance: -; d_gene: -; v_gene: TRBV18
CDR3nt: TGTGCCAGCAGCGAGGGGGACAGGTTGGGAGAGACCCAGTGCTTC; CDR3aa: CASSEGDRLGETQCF; j_gene: TRBJ2-5; abundance: -; d_gene: TRBD1; v_gene: TRBV9
CDR3nt: TGTGCCAGCAGCCATCCTAGGGGGGAGCAGTACTTC; CDR3aa: CASSHPRGEQYF; j_gene: TRBJ2-7; abundance: few; d_gene: -; v_gene: TRBV16
CDR3nt: TGTGCCAGCAGTTACGTAGCGGGGGGATTGGAGACCCAGTACTTC; CDR3aa: CASSYVAGGLETQYF; j_gene: TRBJ2-5; abundance: few; d_gene: TRBD2; v_gene: TRBV6-5
CDR3nt: TGCGCCAGCAGCAACCCGGGACAGGGCCTTATTGGTGACATTCAGTACTTC; CDR3aa: CASSNPGQGLIGDIQYF; j_gene: TRBJ2-4; abundance: few; d_gene: TRBD1; v_gene: TRBV5-1
CDR3nt: TGTGCCAGTAGTATAGGGGGGAGGAGTTCCTACGAGCAGTACTTC; CDR3aa: CASSIGGRSSYEQYF; j_gene: TRBJ2-7; abundance: few; d_gene: -; v_gene: TRBV19
CDR3nt: TGTGCCAGTAGTACCGGGACAGGGTATGTCTACGAGCAGTACTTC; CDR3aa: CASSTGTGYVYEQYF; j_gene: TRBJ2-7; abundance: few; d_gene: TRBD1; v_gene: TRBV19
CDR3nt: TGTGCCAGCAGCAAGCGGGATTGGGGAGAGACCCAGTACTTC; CDR3aa: CASSKRDWGETQYF; j_gene: TRBJ2-5; abundance: few; d_gene: TRBD2; v_gene: TRBV14
CDR3nt: TGTGCCAGCAGCTTCAATTATGGGCCCTCTGGGGCCAACGTCCTGACTTTC; CDR3aa: CASSFNYGPSGANVLTF; j_gene: TRBJ2-6; abundance: many; d_gene: -; v_gene: TRBV5-4
CDR3nt: TGTGCCAGCAGCCGAGGAGCGGACCTAGCCAAAAACATTCAGTACTTC; CDR3aa: CASSRGADLAKNIQYF; j_gene: TRBJ2-4; abundance: -; d_gene: -; v_gene: TRBV14
CDR3nt: TGTGCCAGTAGTATGGCGGAGAACACCGGGGGGCTGTTTTTT; CDR3aa: CASSMAENTGGLFF; j_gene: TRBJ2-2; abundance: -; d_gene: -; v_gene: TRBV19
CDR3nt: TGTGCCAGCAGTTTTAATGACAATCAGCCCCAGCATTTT; CDR3aa: CASSFNDNQPQHF; j_gene: TRBJ1-5; abundance: many; d_gene: -; v_gene: TRBV12-3/TRBV12-4
CDR3nt: TGTGCCAGCAGTTTAGATTCCAATACTAATGAAAAACTGTCTTTT; CDR3aa: CASSLDSNTNEKLSF; j_gene: TRBJ1-4; abundance: -; d_gene: -; v_gene: TRBV12-3/TRBV12-4
CDR3nt: TGTGCCAGCAGCCATCGAACTAGCGGGGGGACAGATACGCAGTATTTT; CDR3aa: CASSHRTSGGTDTQYF; j_gene: TRBJ2-3; abundance: many; d_gene: TRBD2; v_gene: TRBV11-2
CDR3nt: TGCGCCAGCAGCCAAGATACGGGGGGTAGCACAGATACGCAGTATTTT; CDR3aa: CASSQDTGGSTDTQYF; j_gene: TRBJ2-3; abundance: many; d_gene: TRBD2; v_gene: TRBV4-3
CDR3nt: TGCGCCAGCAGCCAAGACTGGACCAGAAGCACAGATACGCAGTATTTT; CDR3aa: CASSQDWTRSTDTQYF; j_gene: TRBJ2-3; abundance: few; d_gene: -; v_gene: TRBV4-3
CDR3nt: TGTGCCAGCAGTTACTCGAAAAGTACGGTTGAGGTTTCGCAGTATTTT; CDR3aa: CASSYSKSTVEVSQYF; j_gene: TRBJ2-3; abundance: -; d_gene: -; v_gene: TRBV6-5
CDR3nt: TGTGCCAGCAGTGTCGAAATAGCGGGAGGGGGGTACAATGAGCAGTTCTTC; CDR3aa: CASSVEIAGGGYNEQFF; j_gene: TRBJ2-1; abundance: few; d_gene: TRBD2; v_gene: TRBV2
CDR3nt: TGTGCCAGCAGTTACGGGGGGAACGTCTACAATGAGCAGTTCTTC; CDR3aa: CASSYGGNVYNEQFF; j_gene: TRBJ2-1; abundance: -; d_gene: -; v_gene: TRBV6-5
CDR3nt: TGTGCCAGCAGGAGACCTCAGGGGCTAGCCAAAAACATTCAGTACTTC; CDR3aa: CASRRPQGLAKNIQYF; j_gene: TRBJ2-4; abundance: many; d_gene: -; v_gene: TRBV6-6
CDR3nt: TGTGCCAGCAGCCAAGAATTGCAGGGGACCTCCTACAATGAGCAGTTCTTC; CDR3aa: CASSQELQGTSYNEQFF; j_gene: TRBJ2-1; abundance: -; d_gene: -; v_gene: TRBV3-1
CDR3nt: TGCAGTGCTAGTCGGCAGGGACCCACCGGGGAGCTGTTTTTT; CDR3aa: CSASRQGPTGELFF; j_gene: TRBJ2-2; abundance: few; d_gene: -; v_gene: TRBV20-1
CDR3nt: TGTGCCAGCAGCTTAAGGGCGGGGGGGTCCTACGAGCAGTACTTC; CDR3aa: CASSLRAGGSYEQYF; j_gene: TRBJ2-7; abundance: -; d_gene: TRBD2; v_gene: TRBV28
CDR3nt: TGTGCCAGCAGCCATCAAGGACAGGACAACTATGGCTACACCTTC; CDR3aa: CASSHQGQDNYGYTF; j_gene: TRBJ1-2; abundance: few; d_gene: TRBD1; v_gene: TRBV4-2
CDR3nt: TGTGCCAGCAGCCCGACTAGCGGGAGGGCCGAGCAGTACTTC; CDR3aa: CASSPTSGRAEQYF; j_gene: TRBJ2-7; abundance: -; d_gene: TRBD2; v_gene: TRBV6-2/TRBV6-3
CDR3nt: TGCGCCAGCAGCCTTGCCCGGGGGCAAGCGGCTGAAGCTTTCTTT; CDR3aa: CASSLARGQAAEAFF; j_gene: TRBJ1-1; abundance: -; d_gene: -; v_gene: TRBV4-3
CDR3nt: TGTGCCAGCAGTTTAGAGTATCGGAGTTCCTACGAGCAGTACTTC; CDR3aa: CASSLEYRSSYEQYF; j_gene: TRBJ2-7; abundance: few; d_gene: -; v_gene: TRBV12-3/TRBV12-4
CDR3nt: TGCAGCGTTCCCCAGAGCGCCACCGGGGAGCTGTTTTTT; CDR3aa: CSVPQSATGELFF; j_gene: TRBJ2-2; abundance: -; d_gene: -; v_gene: TRBV29-1
CDR3nt: TGTGCCAGCAGGGACCTACGGGCCCTGCGGCAAGAGACCCAGTACTTC; CDR3aa: CASRDLRALRQETQYF; j_gene: TRBJ2-5; abundance: -; d_gene: -; v_gene: TRBV6-1
CDR3nt: TGTGCCTGGAGTGTAGCCGGGACTAGCGGGAGCCACGAGCAGTACTTC; CDR3aa: CAWSVAGTSGSHEQYF; j_gene: TRBJ2-7; abundance: few; d_gene: TRBD2; v_gene: TRBV30
CDR3nt: TGTGCCTGCAGCTTTACTAGCGGGGACTACAATGAGCAGTTCTTC; CDR3aa: CACSFTSGDYNEQFF; j_gene: TRBJ2-1; abundance: -; d_gene: TRBD2; v_gene: TRBV7-2
CDR3nt: TGTGCCAGTAGTTTCGACGGTACTAATGAAAAACTGTTTTTT; CDR3aa: CASSFDGTNEKLFF; j_gene: TRBJ1-4; abundance: many; d_gene: -; v_gene: TRBV19
CDR3nt: TGCGCCAGCAAAACATCCGGGACAGGGTACTCTGAAGCTTTCTTT; CDR3aa: CASKTSGTGYSEAFF; j_gene: TRBJ1-1; abundance: many; d_gene: TRBD1; v_gene: TRBV4-3
CDR3nt: TGTGCCAGCAGCTTGGGGCAGGGGCTTGGAGAGACCCAGTACTTC; CDR3aa: CASSLGQGLGETQYF; j_gene: TRBJ2-5; abundance: few; d_gene: -; v_gene: TRBV5-6
CDR3nt: TGTGCCAGCAGTGAAGGGACTTTTCAAGAGACCCAGTACTTC; CDR3aa: CASSEGTFQETQYF; j_gene: TRBJ2-5; abundance: many; d_gene: -; v_gene: TRBV2